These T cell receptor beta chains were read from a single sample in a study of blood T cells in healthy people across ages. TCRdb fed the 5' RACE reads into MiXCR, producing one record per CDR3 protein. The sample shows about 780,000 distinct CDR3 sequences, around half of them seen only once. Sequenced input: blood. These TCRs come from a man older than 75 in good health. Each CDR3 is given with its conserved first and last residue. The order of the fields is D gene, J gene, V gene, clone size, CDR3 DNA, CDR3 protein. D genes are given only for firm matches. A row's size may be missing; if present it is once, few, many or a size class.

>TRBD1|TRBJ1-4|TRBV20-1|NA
TGCAGTACTAGCCCCGGGACAGGCGATGAAAAACTGTTTTTT
CSTSPGTGDEKLFF
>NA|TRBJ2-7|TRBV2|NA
TGTGCCAGCCTTTTGGCCAGGGGGGACTACGAGCAGTACTTC
CASLLARGDYEQYF
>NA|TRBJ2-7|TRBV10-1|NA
TGCGCCAGCAGTGAGCCGGCGAGCAGGGGCTCCTACGAGCAGTACTTC
CASSEPASRGSYEQYF
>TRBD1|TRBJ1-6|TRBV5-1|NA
TGCGCCAGCAGCATTGACAGGGGCGGCAATTCACCCCTCCACTTT
CASSIDRGGNSPLHF
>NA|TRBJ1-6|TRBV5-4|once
TGTGCCAGCAGCTTGGGACGTGAATATAATTCACCCCTCCACTTT
CASSLGREYNSPLHF
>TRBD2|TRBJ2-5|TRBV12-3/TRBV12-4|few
TGTGCCAGCAGTTCTGGCGGGAGGGGAGAGACCCAGTACTTC
CASSSGGRGETQYF
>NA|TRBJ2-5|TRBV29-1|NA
TGCAGCGTTGTCCTTGCGGTGTTACAAGAGACCCAGTACTTC
CSVVLAVLQETQYF
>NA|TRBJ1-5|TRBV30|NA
TGTGCCTGGAGTGTAAGAAGAGATCAGCCCCAGCATTTT
CAWSVRRDQPQHF
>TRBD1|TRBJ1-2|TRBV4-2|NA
TGTGCCAGCAGCACCCGACAGGGGGCTGGCTATGGCTACACCTTC
CASSTRQGAGYGYTF
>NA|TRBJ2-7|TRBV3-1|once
TGTGCCAGCAGCCAAGATCGGGAGATTTTGGTCTACGAGCAGTACTTC
CASSQDREILVYEQYF
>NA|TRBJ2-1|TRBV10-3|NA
TGTGCCATCAGTGAGAACTCCGGGTCCTACTCGCAAGAGACCCAGTTCTTC
CAISENSGSYSQETQFF
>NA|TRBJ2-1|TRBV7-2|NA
TGTGCCAGCAGCTTAGCCTTTGCTAGCCCCTACAATGAGCAGTTCTTC
CASSLAFASPYNEQFF
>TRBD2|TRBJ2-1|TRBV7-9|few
TGTGCCAGCAGCAACACGGGACTAGCGGGAGGACCACCTGAGCAGTTCTTC
CASSNTGLAGGPPEQFF
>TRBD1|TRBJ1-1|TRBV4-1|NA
TGCGCCAGCAGCCAAGGGGACAGCGGGACTGATGAAGCTTTCTTT
CASSQGDSGTDEAFF
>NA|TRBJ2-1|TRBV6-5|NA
TGTGCCAGCAGTAGAAAAGCGGGCCACAATGAGCAGTTCTTC
CASSRKAGHNEQFF
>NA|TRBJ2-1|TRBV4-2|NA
TGTGCCAGCAGCCAGATTATAGCCCCCGGAGGTGAGCAGTTCTTC
CASSQIIAPGGEQFF
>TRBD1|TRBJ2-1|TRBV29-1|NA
TGCAGCGTTGCAGGGGGTCGGTCCTACAATGAGCAGTTCTTC
CSVAGGRSYNEQFF
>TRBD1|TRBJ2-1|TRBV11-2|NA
TGTGCCAGCAGCTTAGGTGGGACAGGGGAGGAGTTCTTC
CASSLGGTGEEFF
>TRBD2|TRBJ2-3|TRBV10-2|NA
TGCGCCAGCTTGGTTGCTAGCGGGGGCCCACAGGGGACGCAGTATTTT
CASLVASGGPQGTQYF
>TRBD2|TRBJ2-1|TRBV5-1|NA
TGCGCCAGCACCCCGCTTGGGCCAGCGGGAGACTACAATGAGCAGTTCTTC
CASTPLGPAGDYNEQFF
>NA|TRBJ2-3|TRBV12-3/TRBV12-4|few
TGTGCCAGCAGTTTTATCGCGGATACGCAGTATTTT
CASSFIADTQYF
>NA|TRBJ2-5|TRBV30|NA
TGTGCCGGCAGGGAGGCGGAGACCCAGTACTTC
CAGREAETQYF